This T cell receptor (beta chain) was captured by sequencing in a study of T cells after somatic rescue of genetic block. The repertoire was sequenced with immunoSEQ multiplex PCR; TCRdb's copy has only in-frame clones and lacks some. The sample lists about 88,000 clones, 70% to 90% occurring once. Unmatched junction bases numbered 7, after V lost 5 bases and J lost 7 bases. The germline gives CDR1 MGHDK, CDR2 SYGVNS. The CDR3 spans 13 residues. The specimen sequenced was peripheral blood mononuclear cells (PBMCs). The chain is built from TRBV25-1 and TRBJ1-2; 7 nucleotides line up with TRBD1. This TCR was recovered from a woman aged 18-29 years. The CDR3 sequence: CASSRGQVFGYTF. For the CDR3, the DNA is TGTGCCAGCAGTCGCGGACAGGTATTTGGCTACACCTTC.